These 4 T cell receptor beta chains were sequenced from one sample in a study of tissue T cells after allogeneic stem cell transplantation. Libraries were prepared by immunoSEQ multiplex PCR; TCRdb keeps only in-frame clonotypes and omits some of them. The sample lists about 4,000 clones; roughly 63% were seen once. Sample: tissue from the esophagus, taken at autopsy. The receptors here all came from an older female donor with lung cancer.

The chain uses TRBV6-1 and TRBJ2-2, with 12 bases that match TRBD2. V shed 4 bases, J shed 3 bases, and the junction held 6 bases outside the gene matches. Germline V gene sequence: CDR1 MNHNS, CDR2 SASEGT. This CDR3 contains 17 residues. CDR3: CASSALAGGGYTGELFF. The CDR3 DNA reads TGTGCCAGCAGTGCACTAGCGGGAGGCGGGTACACCGGGGAGCTGTTTTTT.

The J gene is TRBJ2-1, the V gene TRBV2; D remains ambiguous. V was trimmed by 6 bases and J by 4 bases, leaving 10 bases between them. The CDR3 runs 13 residues. Germline-derived CDR1 and CDR2 are SNHLY and FYNNEI. This chain's CDR3 is CASSLAPYNEQFF. As DNA, the CDR3 is TGTGCCAGCAGCCTGGCCCCATACAATGAGCAGTTCTTC.

The chain uses TRBV3-1 (or the pseudogene TRBV3-2) and TRBJ2-2, with D possibly being TRBD1 (6 bases). V lost 0 bases to trimming and J lost 2 bases, with 22 bases between them. Germline CDR1 is LGHDT and CDR2 is YNNKEL (reference sequence). CDR3 length: 20 amino acids. The chain's CDR3 is CASSQDSRLVGHPNTGELFF. In DNA form, the CDR3 reads TGTGCCAGCAGCCAAGATTCAAGGTTGGTGGGACACCCAAACACCGGGGAGCTGTTTTTT.

The CDR3 DNA reads TGTGCCAGCAGAGGCCTAGCGGGAGTTTTTGAGCAGTTCTTC. Its protein product is CASRGLAGVFEQFF. The chain couples TRBV28 to TRBJ2-1, with TRBD2 matching 10 bases. The germline V gene has CDR1 MDHEN and CDR2 SYDVKM. The trim removed 6 bases at V and 9 bases at J, leaving 8 bases unmatched. The CDR3 has 14 residues.